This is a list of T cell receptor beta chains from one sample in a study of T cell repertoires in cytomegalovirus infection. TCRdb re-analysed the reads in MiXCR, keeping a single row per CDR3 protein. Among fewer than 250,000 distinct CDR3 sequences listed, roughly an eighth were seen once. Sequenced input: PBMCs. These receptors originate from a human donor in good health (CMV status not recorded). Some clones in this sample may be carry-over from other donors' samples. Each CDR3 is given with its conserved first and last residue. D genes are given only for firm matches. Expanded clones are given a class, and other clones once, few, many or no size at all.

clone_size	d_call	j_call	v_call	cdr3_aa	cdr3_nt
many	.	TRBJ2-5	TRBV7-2	CASSSPGARETQYF	TGTGCCAGCAGCTCTCCCGGGGCCCGAGAGACCCAGTACTTC
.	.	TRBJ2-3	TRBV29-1	CSGVFSLTNPADTQYF	TGCAGCGGTGTTTTTTCCTTGACCAACCCGGCAGATACGCAGTATTTT
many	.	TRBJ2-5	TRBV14	CASSQLETALQETQYF	TGTGCCAGCAGCCAACTAGAGACAGCCCTTCAAGAGACCCAGTACTTC
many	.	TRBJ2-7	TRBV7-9	CASSLEGGEGIYEQYF	TGTGCCAGCAGCTTAGAAGGGGGAGAAGGTATATACGAGCAGTACTTC
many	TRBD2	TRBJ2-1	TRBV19	CASSPSSGNYNEQFF	TGTGCCAGTAGTCCTTCTAGCGGGAATTACAATGAGCAGTTCTTC
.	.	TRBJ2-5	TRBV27	CASSSHETRETQYF	TGTGCCAGCAGTTCGCACGAAACGCGGGAGACCCAGTACTTC
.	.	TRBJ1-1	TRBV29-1	CSVSSVGHTEAFF	TGCAGCGTGTCCTCAGTTGGTCACACTGAAGCTTTCTTT
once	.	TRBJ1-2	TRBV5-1	CASSLEGNRDGYTF	TGCGCCAGCAGCTTGGAAGGGAATAGGGATGGCTACACCTTC
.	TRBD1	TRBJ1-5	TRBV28	CASSRVGQGPTGNQPQHF	TGTGCCAGCAGTCGCGTAGGACAGGGGCCTACGGGCAATCAGCCCCAGCATTTT
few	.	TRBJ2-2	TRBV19	CASCSGGSNTGELFF	TGTGCCAGTTGCAGTGGGGGTTCGAACACCGGGGAGCTGTTTTTT